This is a list of T cell receptor beta chains from one sample in a study of blood T cell repertoires in COVID-19. Some clones are missing from TCRdb's copy, which holds only in-frame ones; the method was immunoSEQ multiplex PCR. This sample yields about 150,000 clones, of which around 82% are seen a single time; 35% to 50% belongs to the top ten. The sample comprised peripheral blood. These TCRs come from a human donor in a cohort sampled during active COVID-19. The CDR3 runs from the conserved cysteine through the conserved F or W. A row's size may be missing; if present it is once, few, many or a size class.

v_call clone_size cdr3_aa
TRBV10-3 - CAISESGTAFYGYTF
TRBV5-4 - CASSLGAGPNQPQHF
TRBV18 - CASSRLRGTDTEAFF
TRBV4-2 - CASSQVQGETQYF
TRBV20-1 - CSASPNRQGNTEAFF
TRBV28 - CASRAAGGRYNEQFF
TRBV5-1 - CASSLQLAGVDREQFF
TRBV25-1 - CASSGTGESGELFF
TRBV19 - CASAGTEYGYTF
TRBV5-6 - CASSLAAGNSPLHF
TRBV2 once CASRLHDRADTQYF
TRBV29-1 - CSVATGVPDTQYF
TRBV9 - CASSVGGLSYNEQFF
TRBV20-1 - CSASRRLAGDNEQFF
TRBV29-1 - CSALRLAGEQFF
TRBV27 - CASRGSGFDSSYEQYF
TRBV11-2 - CASSFQGGTNEKLFF
TRBV7-9 - CASSLGGTGLTDTQYF
TRBV7-8 - CASSSLWGLVGYTF
TRBV7-8 - CASSLGGGFSGNTIYF
TRBV11-2 - CASSLSYTENTEAFF
TRBV6-5 - CASSTTGSTEAFF
TRBV27 - CASSSRTSGLTDTQYF
TRBV3-1/TRBV3-2 once CASSHRRPGGKETQYF
TRBV19 - CASSFSGLVTQYF
TRBV11-3 - CASSPGGGEAGNTIYF
TRBV4-1 - CASSWSGATDTQYF
TRBV7-9 - CASSLEGSLGYTF
TRBV12-3/TRBV12-4 - CASSLGREQPQHF
TRBV12-5 - CASGAGVRNEKLFF
TRBV11-2 - CASSQRGQVGTQYF
TRBV12-3/TRBV12-4 - CASSLRGYNEQFF
TRBV9 - CASSGGQGRNYGYTF
TRBV6-5 - CASSYSSRGRPGYTF
TRBV5-1 - CASSLGTGKGEQFF
TRBV11-2 - CASSSSGRTTDTQYF
TRBV18 once CASSPIESSNNQPQHF
TRBV19 - CASSAQGQGAGNTIYF
TRBV2 - CASSERSGANVLTF
TRBV7-2 - CASSLDGTSGGAREQYF
TRBV11-2 - CASSAQTSGGYNEQFF
TRBV19 - CASSIVVQETQYF
TRBV7-2 once CASSHRTGFGGYTF